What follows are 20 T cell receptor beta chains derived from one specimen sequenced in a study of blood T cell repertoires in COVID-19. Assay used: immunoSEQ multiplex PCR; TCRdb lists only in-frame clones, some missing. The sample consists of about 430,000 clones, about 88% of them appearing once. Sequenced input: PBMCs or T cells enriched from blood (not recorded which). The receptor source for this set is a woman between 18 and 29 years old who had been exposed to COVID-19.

CDR3: CASSQDKTGSSEKLFF. DNA for the CDR3: TGCGCCAGCAGCCAAGATAAGACAGGGTCGAGTGAAAAACTGTTTTTT. This chain uses TRBV4-3 with TRBJ1-4, with TRBD1 identical over 7 bases. V shed 0 bases, J shed 7 bases, and the junction held 8 bases outside the gene matches. The CDR3 covers 16 residues. Germline-derived CDR1 and CDR2 are LGHNA and YSLEER.

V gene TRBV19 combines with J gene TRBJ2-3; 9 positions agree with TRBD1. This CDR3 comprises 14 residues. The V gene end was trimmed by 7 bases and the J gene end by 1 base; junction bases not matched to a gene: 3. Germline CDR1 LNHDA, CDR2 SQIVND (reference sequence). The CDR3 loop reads CASTTGGGTDTQYF. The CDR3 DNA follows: TGTGCCAGTACGACAGGGGGGGGCACAGATACGCAGTATTTT.

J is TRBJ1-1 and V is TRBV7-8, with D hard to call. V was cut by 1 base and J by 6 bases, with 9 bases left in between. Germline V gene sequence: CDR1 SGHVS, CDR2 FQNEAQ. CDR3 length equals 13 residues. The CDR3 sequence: CASSLDEPAEAFF. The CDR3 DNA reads TGTGCCAGCAGCTTAGACGAACCGGCTGAAGCTTTCTTT.

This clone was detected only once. CDR3 DNA: TGTGCCAGCAGTAGGGACAGGGGAATTTCGCCCCAGCATTTT. It is translated as CASSRDRGISPQHF. The rearrangement uses TRBV6-5 and TRBJ1-5, with 10 bases identical to TRBD1. The trim removed 5 bases at V and 9 bases at J, leaving 7 bases unmatched. This CDR3 spans 14 amino acids. CDR1 is MNHEY and CDR2 is SVGAGI in the germline V gene.

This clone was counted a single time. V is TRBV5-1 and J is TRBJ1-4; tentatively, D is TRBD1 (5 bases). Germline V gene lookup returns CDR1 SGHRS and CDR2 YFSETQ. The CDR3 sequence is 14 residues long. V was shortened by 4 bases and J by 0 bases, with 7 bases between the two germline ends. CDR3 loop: CASSGGATNEKLFF. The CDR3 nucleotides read TGCGCCAGCAGCGGGGGGGCAACTAATGAAAAACTGTTTTTT.

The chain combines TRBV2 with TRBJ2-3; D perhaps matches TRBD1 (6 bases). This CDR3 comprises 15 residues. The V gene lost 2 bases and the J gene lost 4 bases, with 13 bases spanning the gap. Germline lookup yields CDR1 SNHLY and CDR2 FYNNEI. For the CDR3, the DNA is TGTGCCAGCAGTGAAACGGTCGCAGGGGCAGATACGCAGTATTTT. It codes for CASSETVAGADTQYF.

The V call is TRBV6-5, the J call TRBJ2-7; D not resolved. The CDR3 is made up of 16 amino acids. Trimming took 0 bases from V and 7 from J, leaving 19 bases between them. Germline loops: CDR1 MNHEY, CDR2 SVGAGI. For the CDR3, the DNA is TGTGCCAGCAGTTACTCGACATTTCCGATCCAGTGGGAGCAGTACTTC. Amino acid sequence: CASSYSTFPIQWEQYF.

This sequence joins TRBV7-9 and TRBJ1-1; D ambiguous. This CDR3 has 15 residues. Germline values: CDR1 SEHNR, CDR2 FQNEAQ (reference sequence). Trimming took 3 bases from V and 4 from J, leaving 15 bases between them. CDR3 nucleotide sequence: TGTGCCAGCAGCTTCCCTTTAGGCGGACTCACTGAAGCTTTCTTT. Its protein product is CASSFPLGGLTEAFF.

Written as DNA, the CDR3 is TGTGCCAGCAGTGAAGAGGGGCGGCGGGAGCGCATCTACGAGCAGTACTTC. As protein: CASSEEGRRERIYEQYF. The V call is TRBV25-1, the J call TRBJ2-7; TRBD2 agrees at 7 bases. This CDR3 comprises 17 residues. Per the germline V gene, CDR1 is MGHDK and CDR2 is SYGVNS. J was trimmed by 3 bases and V by 2 bases; bases with no gene match: 13.

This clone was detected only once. CDR3 sequence reads: CASSQDTKLAATYNEQFF. The CDR3 bases are TGTGCCAGCAGCCAAGATACGAAACTAGCGGCAACCTACAATGAGCAGTTCTTC. The rearrangement uses TRBV4-2 and TRBJ2-1; TRBD2 aligns across 8 bases. Germline trimming cut 0 bases from V and 2 bases from J; bases unmatched to any gene: 9. The germline V gene has CDR1 LGHNA and CDR2 YNFKEQ. There are 18 residues in the CDR3.

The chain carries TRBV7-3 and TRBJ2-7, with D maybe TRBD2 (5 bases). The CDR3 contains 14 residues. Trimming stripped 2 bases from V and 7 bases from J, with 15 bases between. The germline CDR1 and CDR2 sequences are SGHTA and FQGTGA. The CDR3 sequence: CASSLDRVTGEQYF. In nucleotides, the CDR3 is TGTGCCAGCAGCTTAGATAGGGTGACGGGGGAGCAGTACTTC.

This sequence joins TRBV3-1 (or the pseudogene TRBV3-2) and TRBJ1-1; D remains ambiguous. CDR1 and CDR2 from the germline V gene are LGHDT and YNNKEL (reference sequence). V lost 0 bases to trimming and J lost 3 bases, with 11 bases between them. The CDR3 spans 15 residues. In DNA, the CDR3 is TGTGCCAGCAGCCAAGAATCGACATATTACACTGAAGCTTTCTTT. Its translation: CASSQESTYYTEAFF.

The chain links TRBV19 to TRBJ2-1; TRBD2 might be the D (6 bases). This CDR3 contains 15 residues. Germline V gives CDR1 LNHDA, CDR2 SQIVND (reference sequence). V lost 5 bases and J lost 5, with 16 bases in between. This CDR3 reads CASSLKDYLNNEQFF. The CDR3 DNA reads TGTGCCAGTAGTCTGAAGGACTACCTCAACAATGAGCAGTTCTTC.

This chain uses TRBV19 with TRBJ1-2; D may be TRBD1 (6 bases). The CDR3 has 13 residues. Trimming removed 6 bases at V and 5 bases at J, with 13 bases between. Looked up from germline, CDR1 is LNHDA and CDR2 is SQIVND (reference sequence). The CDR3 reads CASSPGGSYGYTF. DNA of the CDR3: TGTGCCAGTAGCCCTGGGGGCAGTTATGGCTACACCTTC.

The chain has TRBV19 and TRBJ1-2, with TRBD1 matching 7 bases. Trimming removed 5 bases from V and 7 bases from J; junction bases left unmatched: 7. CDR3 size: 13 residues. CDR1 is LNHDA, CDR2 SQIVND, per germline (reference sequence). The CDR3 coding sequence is TGTGCCAGTAGTGCGGGACAGTCGAGTGGCTACACCTTC. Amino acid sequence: CASSAGQSSGYTF.

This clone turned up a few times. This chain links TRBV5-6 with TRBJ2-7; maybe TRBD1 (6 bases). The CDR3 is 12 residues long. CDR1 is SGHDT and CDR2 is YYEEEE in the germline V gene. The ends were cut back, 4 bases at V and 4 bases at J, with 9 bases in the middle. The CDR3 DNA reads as TGTGCCAGCAGCCTACAGGGTTACGAGCAGTACTTC. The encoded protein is CASSLQGYEQYF.

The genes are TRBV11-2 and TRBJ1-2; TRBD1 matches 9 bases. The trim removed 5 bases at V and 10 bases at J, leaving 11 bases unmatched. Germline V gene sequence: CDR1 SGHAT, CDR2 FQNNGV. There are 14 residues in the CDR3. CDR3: CASSQDRGWGFYTF. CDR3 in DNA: TGTGCCAGCAGCCAGGACAGGGGTTGGGGATTCTACACCTTC.

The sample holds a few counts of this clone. CDR3 DNA sequence: TGTGCCAGCAGTTTGTACAGGGAAACCTATAATTCACCCCTCCACTTT. Protein: CASSLYRETYNSPLHF. The chain uses TRBV28 and TRBJ1-6, with D perhaps TRBD1 (6 bases). V dropped 3 bases and J dropped 2 bases, with 11 bases sitting between them. In germline, CDR1 is MDHEN, CDR2 SYDVKM. The CDR3 spans 16 residues.

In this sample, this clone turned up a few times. The CDR3 protein is CASSSPGQYNSPLHF. CDR3 nucleotides: TGTGCCAGCAGCAGTCCGGGACAGTATAATTCACCCCTCCACTTT. The V gene is TRBV21-1, the J gene TRBJ1-6; the DNA was not compared with TRBD1, the D call given in the table. TRBV21-1 is a pseudogene. The CDR3 consists of 15 residues.

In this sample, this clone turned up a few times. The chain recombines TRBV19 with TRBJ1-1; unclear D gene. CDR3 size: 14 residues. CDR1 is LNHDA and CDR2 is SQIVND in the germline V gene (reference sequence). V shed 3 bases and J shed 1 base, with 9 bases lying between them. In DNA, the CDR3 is TGTGCCAGTAGTATCGGCGGGTCGAACACTGAAGCTTTCTTT. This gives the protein CASSIGGSNTEAFF.